This entry concerns a single TCR beta chain. Trimming pared 0 bases from V and 2 bases from J, leaving 16 bases between. This CDR3 comprises 17 residues. Germline V gene data show CDR1 as MGHRA and CDR2 as YSYEKL. The source of the sample is a study of CD8 T cells in Susac syndrome. With random hexamers, reverse transcription was performed on about 0.5 to 1 ug of RNA. MiXCR, applied by TCRdb to the immunoSEQ multiplex PCR reads, yields one record per CDR3 protein. The repertoire consists of about 430,000 distinct CDR3 sequences, with around 83% occurring once and the leading ten covering more than 0.09%.

The sequencing sample was made of CD8+ T cells from PBMCs. The TCR was taken from a human donor with multiple sclerosis. V usage is TRBV4-1 and J usage is TRBJ1-2, with D tentatively TRBD1 (5 bases). The CDR3 nucleotides are TGCGCCAGCAGCCAAGATCGGGGCAGGGAAGACAACTATGGCTACACCTTC. This sequence encodes CASSQDRGREDNYGYTF.